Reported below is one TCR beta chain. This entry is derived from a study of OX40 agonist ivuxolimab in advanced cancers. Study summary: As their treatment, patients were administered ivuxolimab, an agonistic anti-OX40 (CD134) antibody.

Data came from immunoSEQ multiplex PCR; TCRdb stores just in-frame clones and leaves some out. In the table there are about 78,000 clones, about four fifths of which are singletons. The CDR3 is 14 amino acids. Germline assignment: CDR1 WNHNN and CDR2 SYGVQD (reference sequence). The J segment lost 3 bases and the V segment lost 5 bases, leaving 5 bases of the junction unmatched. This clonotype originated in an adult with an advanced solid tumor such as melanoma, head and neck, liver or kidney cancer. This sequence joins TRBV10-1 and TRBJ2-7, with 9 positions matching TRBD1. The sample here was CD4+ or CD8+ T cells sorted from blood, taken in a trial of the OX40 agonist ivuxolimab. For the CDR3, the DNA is TGCGCCAGCAGTCCGGGACAGGGCAGCTACGAGCAGTACTTC. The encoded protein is CASSPGQGSYEQYF.